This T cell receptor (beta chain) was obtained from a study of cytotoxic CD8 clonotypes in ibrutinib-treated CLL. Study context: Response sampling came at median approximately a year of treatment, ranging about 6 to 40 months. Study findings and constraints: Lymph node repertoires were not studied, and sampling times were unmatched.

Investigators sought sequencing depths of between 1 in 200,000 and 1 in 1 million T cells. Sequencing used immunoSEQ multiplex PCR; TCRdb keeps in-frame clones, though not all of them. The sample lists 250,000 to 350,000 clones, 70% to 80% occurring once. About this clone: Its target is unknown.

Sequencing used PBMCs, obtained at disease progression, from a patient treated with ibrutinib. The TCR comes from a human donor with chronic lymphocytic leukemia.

The CDR3 DNA reads as TGTGCTAGTGGTTTGGGCCTACAAGAGACCCAGTACTTC. It yields the protein CASGLGLQETQYF. The chain is built from TRBV12-5 and TRBJ2-5, with D uncertain. Germline CDR1 is LGHNT and CDR2 is FRNRAP. Trimming cost V 1 base and J 2 bases, with 5 bases left between them. This CDR3 is 13 amino acids long. Based on the CDR3 plus reference TRBV12-5 and TRBJ2-5, the full variable domain is DARVTQTPRHKVTEMGQEVTMRCQPILGHNTVFWYRQTMMQGLELLAYFRNRAPLDDSGMPKDRFSAEMPDATLATLKIQPSEPRDSAVYFCASGLGLQETQYFGPGTRLLVL.